This T cell receptor beta chain appears in the sequencing data of a study of shared clonotypes between healthy human individuals. The study's findings and limits: In a few donors, around 4.5% of naive CD4 clonotypes appeared in common.

Note on this clone: Antigen: not known.

V dropped 2 bases and J dropped 10 bases, with 13 bases sitting between them. Germline V gene data show CDR1 as GTSNPN and CDR2 as SVGIG (reference sequence). This CDR3 has 12 amino acids. Produced via immunoSEQ multiplex PCR; TCRdb's table is partial and in-frame only. The sample yields about 1 million clones, about three quarters seen once. The material sequenced was memory CD4+ T cells sorted from blood. Subset reported: CD45RA-negative fraction. The J gene is TRBJ2-3, the V gene TRBV30, with D perhaps matching TRBD2 (5 bases). This clonotype originated in a man between 18 and 29 years old in good health. CDR3 protein: CAWSPSLGAQYF. DNA for the CDR3: TGTGCCTGGAGTCCGTCCTTGGGAGCGCAGTATTTT. Drawing the rest from reference TRBV30 and TRBJ2-3, the complete variable domain is SQTIHQWPATLVQPVGSPLSLECTVEGTSNPNLYWYRQAAGRGLQLLFYSVGIGQISSEVPQNLSASRPQDRQFILSSKKLLLSDSGFYLCAWSPSLGAQYFGPGTRLTVL.